This is a list of T cell receptor beta chains from one sample in a study of blood T cell repertoires in COVID-19. Profiled with immunoSEQ multiplex PCR; TCRdb holds only in-frame clones, not every one. This table has 310,000 or so clones, around 90% appearing once. Sequenced sample: PBMCs or T cells enriched from blood (not recorded which). These receptors originate from a woman between 18 and 29 years old with acute COVID-19. Both conserved end residues are part of each CDR3. The D gene is left open where the match is weak. The listing skips clone size in some rows; elsewhere it reads once, few, many or a size class.

V: TRBV4-1
J: TRBJ2-5
D: TRBD2
size: -
CDR3: CASSPRTSGAQSKETQYF
DNA: TGCGCCAGCAGCCCACGGACTAGCGGAGCCCAGAGCAAAGAGACCCAGTACTTC

V: TRBV7-2
J: TRBJ2-7
D: TRBD2
size: -
CDR3: CASSTLGGGAYEQYF
DNA: TGTGCCAGCAGCACCCTCGGGGGGGGCGCCTACGAGCAGTACTTC

V: TRBV4-1
J: TRBJ2-5
D: TRBD1
size: -
CDR3: CASSQTGTGGKETQYF
DNA: TGCGCCAGCAGCCAGACCGGGACAGGGGGCAAGGAGACCCAGTACTTC

V: TRBV5-1
J: TRBJ1-1
D: -
size: few
CDR3: CASSLGPGNTEAFF
DNA: TGCGCCAGCAGCTTAGGCCCGGGGAACACTGAAGCTTTCTTT

V: TRBV7-9
J: TRBJ2-7
D: -
size: -
CDR3: CASSPQDSSYEQYF
DNA: TGTGCCAGCAGCCCCCAGGACAGCTCCTACGAGCAGTACTTC

V: TRBV6-7
J: TRBJ1-2
D: TRBD1
size: once
CDR3: CASSGQGANGYTF
DNA: TGTGCCAGCAGCGGACAGGGGGCGAATGGCTACACCTTC

V: TRBV6-5
J: TRBJ2-7
D: -
size: once
CDR3: CASSYETEPTYEQYF
DNA: TGTGCCAGCAGTTATGAGACAGAGCCTACCTACGAGCAGTACTTC

V: TRBV4-2
J: TRBJ2-1
D: -
size: once
CDR3: CASSQPGEPTYNEQFF
DNA: TGTGCCAGCAGCCAACCAGGGGAACCCACCTACAATGAGCAGTTCTTC

V: TRBV24-1
J: TRBJ2-1
D: -
size: -
CDR3: CATSEGGRGEQFF
DNA: TGTGCCACCAGTGAGGGCGGCCGGGGAGAGCAGTTCTTC

V: TRBV7-9
J: TRBJ2-3
D: -
size: -
CDR3: CASSFSTGTDTQYF
DNA: TGTGCCAGCAGCTTCTCCACTGGCACAGATACGCAGTATTTT

V: TRBV28
J: TRBJ1-5
D: -
size: -
CDR3: CASSFQSNQPQHF
DNA: TGTGCCAGCAGTTTTCAGAGCAATCAGCCCCAGCATTTT

V: TRBV18
J: TRBJ2-1
D: -
size: -
CDR3: CASSPISTAGEQFF
DNA: TGTGCCAGCTCACCAATTTCTACTGCGGGAGAGCAGTTCTTC

V: TRBV5-1
J: TRBJ2-5
D: -
size: -
CDR3: CASSLAGTLQETQYF
DNA: TGCGCCAGCAGCTTGGCCGGGACACTACAAGAGACCCAGTACTTC

V: TRBV28
J: TRBJ2-7
D: TRBD1
size: once
CDR3: CASSLTGFSYEQYF
DNA: TGTGCCAGCAGTCTGACAGGGTTTTCCTACGAGCAGTACTTC

V: TRBV18
J: TRBJ1-2
D: TRBD1
size: -
CDR3: CASSPDIGTGFGYTF
DNA: TGTGCCAGCTCACCCGACATCGGGACAGGGTTTGGCTACACCTTC

V: TRBV10-2
J: TRBJ1-5
D: TRBD1
size: -
CDR3: CASSESGQFHQPQHF
DNA: TGCGCCAGCAGTGAGTCGGGACAGTTCCATCAGCCCCAGCATTTT

V: TRBV4-3
J: TRBJ1-5
D: TRBD1
size: -
CDR3: CASSPDRVGNQPQHF
DNA: TGCGCCAGCAGTCCCGACAGGGTTGGCAATCAGCCCCAGCATTTT

V: TRBV4-2
J: TRBJ2-2
D: TRBD1
size: -
CDR3: CASSQDVNRGYTGELFF
DNA: TGTGCCAGCAGCCAAGATGTAAACAGGGGTTACACCGGGGAGCTGTTTTTT

V: TRBV7-9
J: TRBJ2-1
D: -
size: -
CDR3: CASSPSDRYNEQFF
DNA: TGTGCCAGCAGCCCCTCTGACAGATACAATGAGCAGTTCTTC

V: TRBV11-2
J: TRBJ2-1
D: TRBD1
size: -
CDR3: CASSLWSGTGGNEQFF
DNA: TGTGCCAGCAGCTTATGGTCCGGGACAGGGGGGAATGAGCAGTTCTTC

V: TRBV20-1
J: TRBJ1-2
D: -
size: -
CDR3: CSASDTYGYTF
DNA: TGCAGTGCTTCGGACACCTATGGCTACACCTTC

V: TRBV6-4
J: TRBJ1-6
D: TRBD1
size: -
CDR3: CASNLDRGESPLHF
DNA: TGTGCCAGCAACTTAGACAGGGGTGAATCACCCCTCCACTTT

V: TRBV28
J: TRBJ1-2
D: -
size: -
CDR3: CASSPTDSARRGYTF
DNA: TGTGCCAGCAGTCCGACGGACAGCGCCAGGAGAGGCTACACCTTC

V: TRBV5-1
J: TRBJ1-1
D: -
size: -
CDR3: CASRMFARDTEAFF
DNA: TGCGCCAGCAGAATGTTCGCCAGGGACACTGAAGCTTTCTTT

V: TRBV7-2
J: TRBJ1-1
D: TRBD1
size: -
CDR3: CASSSTGGEGYTEAFF
DNA: TGTGCCAGCAGCTCGACAGGGGGCGAGGGGTACACTGAAGCTTTCTTT

V: TRBV19
J: TRBJ2-1
D: -
size: -
CDR3: CASSPGLTETYNEQFF
DNA: TGTGCCAGTAGTCCAGGACTAACGGAAACGTACAATGAGCAGTTCTTC